This T cell receptor (beta chain) was recorded in a study of CD8 T cells in Susac syndrome. TEMRA cells were FACS-enriched, while CD8+ and CD4+ T cells were negatively isolated. In germline, CDR1 is MDHEN, CDR2 SYDVKM. V gave up 4 bases and J gave up 5 bases, with 17 bases separating them. This CDR3 spans 15 amino acids. Random-hexamer reverse transcription was applied to about 0.5 to 1 ug RNA. Amplification of TCR beta CDR3 by immunoSEQ multiplex PCR spanned 54 Vbeta and 13 Jbeta. Using its own MiXCR run on the immunoSEQ multiplex PCR reads, TCRdb lists one record per CDR3 protein. The sample lists some 190,000 distinct CDR3 sequences, about 94% seen once, with 0.09% to 0.12% in the top ten.

The origin of this receptor is a human donor in good health. Source material: CD4+ T cells from PBMCs. The gene calls are TRBV28 and TRBJ1-1; a weak D match, TRBD1 (5 bases). Here the CDR3 reads CASSSYGGLRTEAFF. DNA of the CDR3: TGTGCCAGCAGTTCCTATGGGGGACTGAGAACTGAAGCTTTCTTT.